This TCR beta chain was identified during a study of human T cells and chemical hapten exposure. Across the whole study: On the upper back, patch tests were applied with 0.01% DPC and read at 6 days. Study-wide points: As the donors had alopecia, their immune response may differ from healthy people's. PT1 expanded TCR numbers tracked positively with patch test score.

Time point described: pre-sensitization, week 0. Described treatment: therapeutic diphenylcyclopropenone sensitization with weekly scalp DPC. The CDR3 consists of 19 residues. Germline lookup yields CDR1 SGHDN and CDR2 FVKESK. V shed 1 base and J shed 0 bases, with 16 bases lying between them. This clonotype was counted ten times or more. Antigen: not known. What the library attached to individual cDNA molecules were unique molecular identifiers. Using its own MiXCR run on the RACE reads, TCRdb lists one record per CDR3 protein. The sample yields about 51,000 distinct CDR3 sequences, roughly 9.9% seen once.

This chain joins TRBV14 and TRBJ2-6; D possibly corresponds to TRBD1 (5 bases). This clonotype was obtained from a woman in her 40s with alopecia areata. Some clones in this sample may be carry-over from other donors' samples. Sequencing was performed on whole blood, taken in connection with sensitization to the hapten diphenylcyclopropenone (DPC). The CDR3 sequence is CASSQGRAQGDSGANVLTF. The DNA of the CDR3 is TGTGCCAGCAGCCAAGGCAGGGCCCAAGGAGACTCTGGGGCCAACGTCCTGACTTTC.